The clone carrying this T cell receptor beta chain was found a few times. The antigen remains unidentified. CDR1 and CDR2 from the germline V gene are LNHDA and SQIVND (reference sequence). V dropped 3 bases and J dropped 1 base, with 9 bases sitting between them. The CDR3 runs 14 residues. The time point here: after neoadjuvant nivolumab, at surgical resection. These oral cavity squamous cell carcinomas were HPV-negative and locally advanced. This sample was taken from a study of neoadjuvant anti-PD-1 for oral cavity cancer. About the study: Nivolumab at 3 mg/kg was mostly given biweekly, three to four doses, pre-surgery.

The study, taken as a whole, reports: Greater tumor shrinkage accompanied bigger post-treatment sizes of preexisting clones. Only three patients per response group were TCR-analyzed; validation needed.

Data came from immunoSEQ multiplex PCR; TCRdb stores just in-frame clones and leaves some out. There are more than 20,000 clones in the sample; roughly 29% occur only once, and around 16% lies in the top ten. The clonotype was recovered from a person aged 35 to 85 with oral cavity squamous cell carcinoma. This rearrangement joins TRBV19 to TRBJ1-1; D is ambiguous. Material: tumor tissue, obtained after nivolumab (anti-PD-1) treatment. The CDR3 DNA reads TGTGCCAGTAGTATGCTGGGTTCGAACACTGAAGCTTTCTTT. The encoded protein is CASSMLGSNTEAFF.